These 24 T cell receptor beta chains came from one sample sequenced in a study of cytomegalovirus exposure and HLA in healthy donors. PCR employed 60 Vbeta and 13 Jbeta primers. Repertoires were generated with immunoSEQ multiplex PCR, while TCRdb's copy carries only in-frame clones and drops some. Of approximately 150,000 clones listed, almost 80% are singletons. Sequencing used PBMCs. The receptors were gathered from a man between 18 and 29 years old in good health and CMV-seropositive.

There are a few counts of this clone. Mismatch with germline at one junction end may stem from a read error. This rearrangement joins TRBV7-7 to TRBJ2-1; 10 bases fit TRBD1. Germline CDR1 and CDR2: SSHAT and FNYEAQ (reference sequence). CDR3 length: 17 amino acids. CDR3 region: CASSLGTGEKFYNEQFF. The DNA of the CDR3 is TGTGCTAGCAGCTTAGGGACAGGGGAAAAGTTTTACAATGAGCAGTTCTTC.

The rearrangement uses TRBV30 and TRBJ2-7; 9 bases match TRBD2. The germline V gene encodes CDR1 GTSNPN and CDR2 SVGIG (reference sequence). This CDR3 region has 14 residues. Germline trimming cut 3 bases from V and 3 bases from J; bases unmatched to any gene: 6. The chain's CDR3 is CAWSPGTSSYEQYF. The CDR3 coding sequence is TGTGCCTGGAGCCCCGGGACTAGCAGCTACGAGCAGTACTTC.

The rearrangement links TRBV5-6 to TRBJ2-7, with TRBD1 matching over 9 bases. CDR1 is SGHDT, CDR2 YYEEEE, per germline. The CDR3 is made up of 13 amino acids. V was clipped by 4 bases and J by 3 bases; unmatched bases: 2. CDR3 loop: CASSTGQGYEQYF. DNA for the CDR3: TGTGCCAGCAGCACGGGACAGGGCTACGAGCAGTACTTC.

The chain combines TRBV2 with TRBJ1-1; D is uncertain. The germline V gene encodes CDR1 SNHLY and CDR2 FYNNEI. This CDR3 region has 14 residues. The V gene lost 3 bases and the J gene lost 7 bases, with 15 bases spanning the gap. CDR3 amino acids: CASSDLPGYVEAFF. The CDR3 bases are TGTGCCAGCAGTGATCTTCCGGGGTACGTTGAAGCTTTCTTT. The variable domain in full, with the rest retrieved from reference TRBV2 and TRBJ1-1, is EPEVTQTPSHQVTQMGQEVILRCVPISNHLYFYWYRQILGQKVEFLVSFYNNEISEKSEIFDDQFSVERPDGSNFTLKIRSTKLEDSAMYFCASSDLPGYVEAFFGQGTRLTVV.

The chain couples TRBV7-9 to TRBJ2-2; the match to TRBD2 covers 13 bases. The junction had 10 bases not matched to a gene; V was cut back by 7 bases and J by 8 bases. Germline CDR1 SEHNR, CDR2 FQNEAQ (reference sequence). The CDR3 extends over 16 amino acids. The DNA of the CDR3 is TGTGCCAGCACCCCCCAACCGGGACTAGCGGGAGGGGAGCTGTTTTTT. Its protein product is CASTPQPGLAGGELFF.

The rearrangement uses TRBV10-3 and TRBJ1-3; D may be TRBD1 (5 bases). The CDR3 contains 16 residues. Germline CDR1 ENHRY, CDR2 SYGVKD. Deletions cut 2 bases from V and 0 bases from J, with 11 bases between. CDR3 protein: CAISEPGHSSGNTIYF. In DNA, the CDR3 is TGTGCCATCAGTGAGCCCGGACACAGCTCTGGAAACACCATATATTTT.

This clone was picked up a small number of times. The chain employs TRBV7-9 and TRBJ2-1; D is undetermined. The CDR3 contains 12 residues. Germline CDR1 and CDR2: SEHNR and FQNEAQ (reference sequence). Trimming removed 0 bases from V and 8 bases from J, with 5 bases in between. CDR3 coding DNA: TGTGCCAGCAGCTTAGCACTCGATGAGCAGTTCTTC. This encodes CASSLALDEQFF.

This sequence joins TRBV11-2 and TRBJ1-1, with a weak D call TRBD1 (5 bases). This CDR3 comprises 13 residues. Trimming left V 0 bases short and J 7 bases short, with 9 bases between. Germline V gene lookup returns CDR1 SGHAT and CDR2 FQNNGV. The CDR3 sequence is CASSLEGQGEAFF. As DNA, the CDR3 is TGTGCCAGCAGCTTAGAGGGGCAGGGTGAAGCTTTCTTT.

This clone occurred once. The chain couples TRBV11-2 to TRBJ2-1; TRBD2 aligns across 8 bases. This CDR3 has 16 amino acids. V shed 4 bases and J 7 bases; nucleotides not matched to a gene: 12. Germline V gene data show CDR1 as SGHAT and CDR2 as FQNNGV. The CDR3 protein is CASSSGTSGDSNEQFF. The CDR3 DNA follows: TGTGCCAGCAGCTCAGGGACTAGTGGGGACTCAAATGAGCAGTTCTTC.

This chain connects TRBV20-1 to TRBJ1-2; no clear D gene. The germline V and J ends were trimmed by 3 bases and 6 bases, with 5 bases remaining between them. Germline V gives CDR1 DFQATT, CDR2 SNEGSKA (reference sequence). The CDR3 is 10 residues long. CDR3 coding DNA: TGCAGTGCTAGGGGAGATGGCTACACCTTC. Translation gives CSARGDGYTF.

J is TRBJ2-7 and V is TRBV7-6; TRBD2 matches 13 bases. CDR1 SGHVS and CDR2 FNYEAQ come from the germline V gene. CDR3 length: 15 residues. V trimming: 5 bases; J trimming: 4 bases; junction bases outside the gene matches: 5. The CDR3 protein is CASSAPGLAGYEQYF. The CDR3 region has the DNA TGTGCCAGCAGCGCTCCGGGACTAGCGGGATACGAGCAGTACTTC.

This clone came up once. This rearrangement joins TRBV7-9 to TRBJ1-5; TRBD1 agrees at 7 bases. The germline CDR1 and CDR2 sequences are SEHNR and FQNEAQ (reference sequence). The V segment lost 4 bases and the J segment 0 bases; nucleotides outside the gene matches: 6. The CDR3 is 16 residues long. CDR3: CASSSTGEDSNQPQHF. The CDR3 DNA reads TGTGCCAGCAGCTCTACAGGGGAAGATAGCAATCAGCCCCAGCATTTT.

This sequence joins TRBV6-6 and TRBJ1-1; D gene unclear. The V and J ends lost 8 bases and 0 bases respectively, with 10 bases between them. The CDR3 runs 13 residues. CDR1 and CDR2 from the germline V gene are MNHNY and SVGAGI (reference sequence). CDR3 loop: CASLARMNTEAFF. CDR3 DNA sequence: TGTGCCAGCTTGGCCCGAATGAACACTGAAGCTTTCTTT.

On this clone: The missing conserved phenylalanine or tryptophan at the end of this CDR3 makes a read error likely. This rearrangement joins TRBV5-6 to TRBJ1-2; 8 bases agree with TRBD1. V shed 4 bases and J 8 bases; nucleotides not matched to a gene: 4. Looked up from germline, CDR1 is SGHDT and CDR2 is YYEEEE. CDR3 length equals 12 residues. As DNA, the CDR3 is TGTGCCAGCAGCCTAGACAGGGGAGGCTACACCTCC. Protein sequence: CASSLDRGGYTS.

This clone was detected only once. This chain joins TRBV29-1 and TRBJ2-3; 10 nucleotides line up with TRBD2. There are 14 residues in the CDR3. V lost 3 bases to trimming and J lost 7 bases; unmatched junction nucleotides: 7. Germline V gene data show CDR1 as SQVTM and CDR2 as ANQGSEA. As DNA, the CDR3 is TGCAGCGTTGATCCAGCGGGAGGGATGAATACGCAGTATTTT. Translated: CSVDPAGGMNTQYF.

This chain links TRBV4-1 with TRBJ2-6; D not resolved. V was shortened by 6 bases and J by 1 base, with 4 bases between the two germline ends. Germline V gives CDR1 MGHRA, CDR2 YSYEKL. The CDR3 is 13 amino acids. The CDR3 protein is CASRASGANVLTF. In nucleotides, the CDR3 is TGCGCCAGCAGAGCTTCTGGGGCCAACGTCCTGACTTTC.

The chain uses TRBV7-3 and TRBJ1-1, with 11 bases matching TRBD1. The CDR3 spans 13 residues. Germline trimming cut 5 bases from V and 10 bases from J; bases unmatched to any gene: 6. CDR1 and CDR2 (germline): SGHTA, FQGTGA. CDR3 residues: CASSQGQGEAAFF. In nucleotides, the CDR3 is TGTGCCAGCAGCCAGGGACAGGGGGAAGCAGCTTTCTTT.

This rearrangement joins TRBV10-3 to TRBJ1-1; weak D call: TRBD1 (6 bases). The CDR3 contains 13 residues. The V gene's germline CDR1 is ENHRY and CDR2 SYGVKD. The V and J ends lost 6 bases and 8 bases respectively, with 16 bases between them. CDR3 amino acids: CAIRGDKPQEAFF. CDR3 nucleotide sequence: TGTGCCATCAGGGGGGACAAACCCCAAGAAGCTTTCTTT.

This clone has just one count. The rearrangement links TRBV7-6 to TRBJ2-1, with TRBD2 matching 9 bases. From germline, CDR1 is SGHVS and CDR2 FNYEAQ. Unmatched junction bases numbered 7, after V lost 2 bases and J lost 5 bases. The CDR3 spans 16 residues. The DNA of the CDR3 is TGTGCCAGCAGCTTATGGGCGGGGGGGGGAAACAATGAGCAGTTCTTC. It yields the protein CASSLWAGGGNNEQFF.

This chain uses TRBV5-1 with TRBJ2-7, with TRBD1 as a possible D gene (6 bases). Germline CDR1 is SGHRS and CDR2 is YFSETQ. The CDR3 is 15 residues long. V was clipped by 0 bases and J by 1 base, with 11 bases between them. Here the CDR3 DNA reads TGCGCCAGCAGCTTGGAACAGGGTCCATCCTACGAGCAGTACTTC. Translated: CASSLEQGPSYEQYF.

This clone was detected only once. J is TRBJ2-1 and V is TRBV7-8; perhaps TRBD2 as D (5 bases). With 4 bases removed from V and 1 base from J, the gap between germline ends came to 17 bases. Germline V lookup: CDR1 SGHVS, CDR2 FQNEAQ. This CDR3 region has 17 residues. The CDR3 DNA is TGTGCCAGCAGCTCGACATTACTAGTGGGGTCCTACAATGAGCAGTTCTTC. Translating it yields CASSSTLLVGSYNEQFF.

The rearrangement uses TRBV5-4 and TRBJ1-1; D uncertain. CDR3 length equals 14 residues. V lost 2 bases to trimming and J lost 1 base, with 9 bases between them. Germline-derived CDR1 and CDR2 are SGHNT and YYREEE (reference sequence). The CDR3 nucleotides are TGTGCCAGCAGCTTCCGGGGTGGGAACACTGAAGCTTTCTTT. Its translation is CASSFRGGNTEAFF.

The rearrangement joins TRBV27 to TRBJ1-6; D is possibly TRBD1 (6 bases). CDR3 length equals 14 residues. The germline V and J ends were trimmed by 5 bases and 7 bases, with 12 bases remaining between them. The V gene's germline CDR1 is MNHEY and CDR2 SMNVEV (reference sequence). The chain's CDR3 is CASSNRQDNSPLHF. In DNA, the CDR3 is TGTGCCAGCAGTAACCGACAGGACAATTCACCCCTCCACTTT.

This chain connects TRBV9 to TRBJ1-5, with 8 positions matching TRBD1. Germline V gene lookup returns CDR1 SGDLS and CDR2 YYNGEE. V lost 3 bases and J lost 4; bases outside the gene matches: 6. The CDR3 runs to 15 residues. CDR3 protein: CASSDGQGRNQPQHF. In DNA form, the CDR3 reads TGTGCCAGCAGCGACGGACAGGGACGGAATCAGCCCCAGCATTTT.